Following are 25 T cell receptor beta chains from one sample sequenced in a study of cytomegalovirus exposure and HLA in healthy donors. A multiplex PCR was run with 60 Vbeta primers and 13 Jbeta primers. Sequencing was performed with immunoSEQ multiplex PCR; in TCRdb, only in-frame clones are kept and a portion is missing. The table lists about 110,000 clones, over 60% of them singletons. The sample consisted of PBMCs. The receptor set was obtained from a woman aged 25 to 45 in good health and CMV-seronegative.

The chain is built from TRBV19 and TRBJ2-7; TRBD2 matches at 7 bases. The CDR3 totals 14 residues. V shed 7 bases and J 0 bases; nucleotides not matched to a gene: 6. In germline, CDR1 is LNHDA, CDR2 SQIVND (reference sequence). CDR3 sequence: CASNPGGSSYEQYF. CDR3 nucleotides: TGTGCCAGTAACCCGGGGGGTAGCTCCTACGAGCAGTACTTC. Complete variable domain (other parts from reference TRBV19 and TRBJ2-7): DGGITQSPKYLFRKEGQNVTLSCEQNLNHDAMYWYRQDPGQGLRLIYYSQIVNDFQKGDIAEGYSVSREKKESFPLTVTSAQKNPTAFYLCASNPGGSSYEQYFGPGTRLTVT.

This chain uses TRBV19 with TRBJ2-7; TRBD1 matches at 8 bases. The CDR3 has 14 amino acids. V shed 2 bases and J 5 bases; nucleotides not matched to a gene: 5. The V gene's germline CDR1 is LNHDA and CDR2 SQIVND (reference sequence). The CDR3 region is CASSIQGAWDEQYF. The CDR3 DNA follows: TGTGCCAGTAGTATACAGGGGGCCTGGGACGAGCAGTACTTC.

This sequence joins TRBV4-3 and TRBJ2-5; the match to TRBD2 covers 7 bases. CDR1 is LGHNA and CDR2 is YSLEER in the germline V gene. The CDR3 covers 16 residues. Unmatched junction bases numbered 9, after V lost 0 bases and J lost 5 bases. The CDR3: CASSQDSLAARETQYF. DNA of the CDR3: TGCGCCAGCAGCCAAGACAGTCTAGCGGCGAGGGAGACCCAGTACTTC.

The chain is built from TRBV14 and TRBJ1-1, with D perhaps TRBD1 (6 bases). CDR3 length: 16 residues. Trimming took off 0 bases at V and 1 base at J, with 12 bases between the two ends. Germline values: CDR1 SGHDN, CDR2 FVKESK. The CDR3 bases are TGTGCCAGCAGCCAAGAATGGGCAGGGGAGAACACTGAAGCTTTCTTT. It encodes CASSQEWAGENTEAFF. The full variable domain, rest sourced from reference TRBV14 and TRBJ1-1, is EAGVTQFPSHSVIEKGQTVTLRCDPISGHDNLYWYRRVMGKEIKFLLHFVKESKQDESGMPNNRFLAERTGGTYSTLKVQPAELEDSGVYFCASSQEWAGENTEAFFGQGTRLTVV.

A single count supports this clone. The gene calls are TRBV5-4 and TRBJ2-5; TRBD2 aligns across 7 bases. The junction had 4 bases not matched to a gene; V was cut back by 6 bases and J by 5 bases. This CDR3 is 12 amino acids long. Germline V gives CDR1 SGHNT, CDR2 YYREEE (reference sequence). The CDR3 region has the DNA TGTGCCAGCACCCTCGGGGGGGAGACCCAGTACTTC. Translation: CASTLGGETQYF.

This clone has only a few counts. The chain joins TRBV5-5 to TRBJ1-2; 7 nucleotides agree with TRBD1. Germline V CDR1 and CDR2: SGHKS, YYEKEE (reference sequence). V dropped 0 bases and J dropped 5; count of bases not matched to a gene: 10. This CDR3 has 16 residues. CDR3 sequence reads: CASSLAPGGELYGYTF. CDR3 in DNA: TGTGCCAGCAGCTTGGCTCCAGGGGGAGAGTTATATGGCTACACCTTC.

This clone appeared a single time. CDR3 nucleotides: TGTGCCAGCAGCCGACAGCTCTCCTACGAGCAGTACTTC. Translating gives CASSRQLSYEQYF. This chain links TRBV11-1 with TRBJ2-7; D is possibly TRBD1 (5 bases). V was clipped by 5 bases and J by 0 bases, with 8 bases between them. The CDR3 length is 13 residues. The germline CDR1 and CDR2 sequences are SGHAT and FQDESV (reference sequence).

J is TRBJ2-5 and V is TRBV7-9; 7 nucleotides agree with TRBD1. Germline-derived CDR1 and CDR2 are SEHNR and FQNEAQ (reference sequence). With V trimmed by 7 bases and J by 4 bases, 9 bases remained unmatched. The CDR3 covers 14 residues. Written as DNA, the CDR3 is TGTGCCAGCACTTTCTTGACAGGGACAGAGACCCAGTACTTC. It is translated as CASTFLTGTETQYF.

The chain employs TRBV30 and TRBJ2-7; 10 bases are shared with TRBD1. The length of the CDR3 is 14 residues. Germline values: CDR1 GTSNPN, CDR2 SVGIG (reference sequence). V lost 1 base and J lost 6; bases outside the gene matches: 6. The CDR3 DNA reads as TGTGCCTGGAGTGACGGACAGGGGGGCAGCGAGCAGTACTTC. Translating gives CAWSDGQGGSEQYF.

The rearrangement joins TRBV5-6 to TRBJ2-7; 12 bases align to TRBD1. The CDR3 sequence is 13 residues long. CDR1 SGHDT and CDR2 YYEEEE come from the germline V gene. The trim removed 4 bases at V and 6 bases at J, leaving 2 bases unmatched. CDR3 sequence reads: CASSPGQGAEQYF. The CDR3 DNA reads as TGTGCCAGCAGCCCGGGACAGGGGGCCGAGCAGTACTTC.

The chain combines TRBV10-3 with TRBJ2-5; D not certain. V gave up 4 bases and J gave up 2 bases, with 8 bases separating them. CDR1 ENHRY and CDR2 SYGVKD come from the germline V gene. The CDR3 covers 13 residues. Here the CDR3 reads CAISGLMQETQYF. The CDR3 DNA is TGTGCCATCAGTGGACTTATGCAAGAGACCCAGTACTTC.

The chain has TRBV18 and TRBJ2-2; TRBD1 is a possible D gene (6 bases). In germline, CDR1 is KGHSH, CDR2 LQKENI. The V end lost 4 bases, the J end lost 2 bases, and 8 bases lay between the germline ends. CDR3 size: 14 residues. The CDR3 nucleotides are TGTGCCAGCTCACAGGGACAAAACACCGGGGAGCTGTTTTTT. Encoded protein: CASSQGQNTGELFF.

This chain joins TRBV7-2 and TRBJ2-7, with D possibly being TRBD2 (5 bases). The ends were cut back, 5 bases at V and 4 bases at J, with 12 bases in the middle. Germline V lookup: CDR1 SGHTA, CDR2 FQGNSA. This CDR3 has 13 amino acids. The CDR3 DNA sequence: TGTGCCAGCAGCGCCGGGAAGGGATACGAGCAGTACTTC. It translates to CASSAGKGYEQYF.

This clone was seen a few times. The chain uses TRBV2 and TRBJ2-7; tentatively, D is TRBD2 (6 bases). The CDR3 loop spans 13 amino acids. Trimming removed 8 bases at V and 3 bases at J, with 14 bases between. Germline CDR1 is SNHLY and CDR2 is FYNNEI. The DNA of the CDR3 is TGTGCCAGCGGGCTAGCGATAGGCTACGAGCAGTACTTC. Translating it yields CASGLAIGYEQYF.

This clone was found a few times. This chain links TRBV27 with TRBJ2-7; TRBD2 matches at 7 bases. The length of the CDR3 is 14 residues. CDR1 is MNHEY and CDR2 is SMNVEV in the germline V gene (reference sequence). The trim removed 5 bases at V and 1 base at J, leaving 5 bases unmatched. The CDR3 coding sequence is TGTGCCAGCAGTATGCTAGCGGCATCCTACGAGCAGTACTTC. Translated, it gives CASSMLAASYEQYF.

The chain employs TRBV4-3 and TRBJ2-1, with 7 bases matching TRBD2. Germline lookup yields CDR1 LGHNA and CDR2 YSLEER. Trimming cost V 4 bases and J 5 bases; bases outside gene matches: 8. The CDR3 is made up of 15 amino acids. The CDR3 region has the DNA TGCGCCAGCAGCCGAACTAGCGAGGGTAACAATGAGCAGTTCTTC. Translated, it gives CASSRTSEGNNEQFF.

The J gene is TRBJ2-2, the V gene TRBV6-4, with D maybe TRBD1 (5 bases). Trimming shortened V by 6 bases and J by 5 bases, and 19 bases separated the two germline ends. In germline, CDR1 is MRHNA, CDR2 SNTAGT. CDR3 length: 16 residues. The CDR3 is CASSHFFTGRTGELFF. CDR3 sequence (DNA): TGTGCCAGCAGCCACTTCTTCACAGGACGAACCGGGGAGCTGTTTTTT.

CDR3 sequence reads: CATSRWTGSQPQHF. CDR3 nucleotide sequence: TGTGCCACCAGCAGATGGACAGGGAGTCAGCCCCAGCATTTT. This sequence joins TRBV15 and TRBJ1-5; 8 nucleotides line up with TRBD1. V lost 2 bases, J lost 6 bases, and 3 bases stayed unmatched. The CDR3 loop spans 14 amino acids. Germline values: CDR1 LNHNV, CDR2 YYDKDF (reference sequence). The variable domain in full, completed from reference TRBV15 and TRBJ1-5, reads DAMVIQNPRYQVTQFGKPVTLSCSQTLNHNVMYWYQQKSSQAPKLLFHYYDKDFNNEADTPDNFQSRRPNTSFCFLDIRSPGLGDTAMYLCATSRWTGSQPQHFGDGTRLSIL.

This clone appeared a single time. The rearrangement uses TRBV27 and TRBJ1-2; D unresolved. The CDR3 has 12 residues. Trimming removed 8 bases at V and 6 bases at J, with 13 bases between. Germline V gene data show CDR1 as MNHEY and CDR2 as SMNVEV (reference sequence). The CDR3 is CASRNPGDGYTF. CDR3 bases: TGTGCCAGCCGAAACCCAGGCGATGGCTACACCTTC.

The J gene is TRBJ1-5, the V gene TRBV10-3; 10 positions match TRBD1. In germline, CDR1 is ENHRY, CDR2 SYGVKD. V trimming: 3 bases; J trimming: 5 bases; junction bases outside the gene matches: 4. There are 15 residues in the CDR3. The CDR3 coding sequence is TGTGCCATCAGTGACTCCGGGACAGGGGATCAGCCCCAGCATTTT. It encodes CAISDSGTGDQPQHF.

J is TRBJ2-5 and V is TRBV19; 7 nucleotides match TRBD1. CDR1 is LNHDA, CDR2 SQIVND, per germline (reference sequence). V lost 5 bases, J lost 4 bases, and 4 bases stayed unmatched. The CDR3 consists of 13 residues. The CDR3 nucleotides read TGTGCCAGTAGTCCGGCAGGGGGAGAGACCCAGTACTTC. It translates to CASSPAGGETQYF.

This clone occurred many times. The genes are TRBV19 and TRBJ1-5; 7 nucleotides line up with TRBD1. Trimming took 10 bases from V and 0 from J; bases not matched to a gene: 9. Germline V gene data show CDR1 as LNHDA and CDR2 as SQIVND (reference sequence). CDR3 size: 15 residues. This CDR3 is CATTDRAYSNQPQHF. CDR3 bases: TGTGCCACTACAGACAGGGCCTATAGCAATCAGCCCCAGCATTTT.

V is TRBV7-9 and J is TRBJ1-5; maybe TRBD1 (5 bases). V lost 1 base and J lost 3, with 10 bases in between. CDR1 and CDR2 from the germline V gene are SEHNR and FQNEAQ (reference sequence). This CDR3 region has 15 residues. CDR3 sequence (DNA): TGTGCCAGCAGCTTAGGGGACTCCAACAATCAGCCCCAGCATTTT. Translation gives CASSLGDSNNQPQHF.

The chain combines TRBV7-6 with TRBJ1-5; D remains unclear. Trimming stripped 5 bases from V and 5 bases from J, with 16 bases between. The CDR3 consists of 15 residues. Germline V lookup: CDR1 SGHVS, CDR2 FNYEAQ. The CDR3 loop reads CASSPRAGLDQPQHF. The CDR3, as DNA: TGTGCCAGCAGCCCGAGGGCCGGGCTTGATCAGCCCCAGCATTTT.

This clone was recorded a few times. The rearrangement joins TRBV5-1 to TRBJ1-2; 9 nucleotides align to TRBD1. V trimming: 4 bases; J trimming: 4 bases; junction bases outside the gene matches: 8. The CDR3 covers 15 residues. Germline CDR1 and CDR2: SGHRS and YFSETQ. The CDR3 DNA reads TGCGCCAGCAGCCAAGGGACAGGGCCGGGCTATGGCTACACCTTC. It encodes CASSQGTGPGYGYTF.